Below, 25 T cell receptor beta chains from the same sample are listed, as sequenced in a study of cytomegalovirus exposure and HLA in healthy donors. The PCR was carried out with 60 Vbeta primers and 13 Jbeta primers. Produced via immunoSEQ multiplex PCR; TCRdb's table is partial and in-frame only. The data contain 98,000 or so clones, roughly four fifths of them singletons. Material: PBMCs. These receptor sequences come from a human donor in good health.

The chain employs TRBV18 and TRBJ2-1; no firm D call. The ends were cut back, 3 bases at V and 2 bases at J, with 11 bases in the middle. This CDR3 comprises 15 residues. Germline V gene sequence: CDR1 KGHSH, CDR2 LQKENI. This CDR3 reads CASSPDLMTYNEQFF. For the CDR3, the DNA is TGTGCCAGCTCACCTGACTTAATGACCTACAATGAGCAGTTCTTC.

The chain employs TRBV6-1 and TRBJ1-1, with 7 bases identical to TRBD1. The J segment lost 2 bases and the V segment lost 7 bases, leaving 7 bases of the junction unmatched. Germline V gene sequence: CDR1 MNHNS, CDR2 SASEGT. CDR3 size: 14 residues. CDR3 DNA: TGTGCCAGCACCATAGACAGGGCAAACACTGAAGCTTTCTTT. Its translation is CASTIDRANTEAFF.

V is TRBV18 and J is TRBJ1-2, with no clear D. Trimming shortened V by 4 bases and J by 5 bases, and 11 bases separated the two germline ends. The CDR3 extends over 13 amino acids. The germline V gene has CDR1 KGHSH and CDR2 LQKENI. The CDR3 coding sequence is TGTGCCAGCTCACAGACGGAGGGTTATGGCTACACCTTC. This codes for CASSQTEGYGYTF.

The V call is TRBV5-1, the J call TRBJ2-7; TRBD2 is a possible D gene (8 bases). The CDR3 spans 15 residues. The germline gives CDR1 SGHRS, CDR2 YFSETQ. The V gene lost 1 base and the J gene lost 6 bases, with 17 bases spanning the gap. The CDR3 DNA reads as TGCGCCAGCAGCTTGTTGCAGGGGGGACTAGTCGAGCAGTACTTC. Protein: CASSLLQGGLVEQYF.

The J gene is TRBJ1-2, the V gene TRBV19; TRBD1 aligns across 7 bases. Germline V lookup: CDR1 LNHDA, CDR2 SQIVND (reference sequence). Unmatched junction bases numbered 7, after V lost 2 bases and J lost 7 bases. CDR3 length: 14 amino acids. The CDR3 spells CASSIRHRGAGYTF. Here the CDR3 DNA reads TGTGCCAGTAGTATAAGACACAGGGGAGCTGGCTACACCTTC.

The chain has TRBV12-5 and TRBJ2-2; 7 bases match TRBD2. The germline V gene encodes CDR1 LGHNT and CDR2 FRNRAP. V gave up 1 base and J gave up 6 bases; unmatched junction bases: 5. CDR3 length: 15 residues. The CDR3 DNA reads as TGTGCTAGTGGTTTGGGGGGGGGAAGCTCCGGGGAGCTGTTTTTT. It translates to CASGLGGGSSGELFF. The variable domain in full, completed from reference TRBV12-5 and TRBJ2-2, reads DARVTQTPRHKVTEMGQEVTMRCQPILGHNTVFWYRQTMMQGLELLAYFRNRAPLDDSGMPKDRFSAEMPDATLATLKIQPSEPRDSAVYFCASGLGGGSSGELFFGEGSRLTVL.

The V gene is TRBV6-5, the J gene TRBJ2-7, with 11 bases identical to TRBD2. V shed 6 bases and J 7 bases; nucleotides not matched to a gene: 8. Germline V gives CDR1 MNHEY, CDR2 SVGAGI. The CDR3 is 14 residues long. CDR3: CASRIGTSGREQYF. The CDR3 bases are TGTGCCAGCAGGATCGGGACTAGCGGCCGTGAGCAGTACTTC.

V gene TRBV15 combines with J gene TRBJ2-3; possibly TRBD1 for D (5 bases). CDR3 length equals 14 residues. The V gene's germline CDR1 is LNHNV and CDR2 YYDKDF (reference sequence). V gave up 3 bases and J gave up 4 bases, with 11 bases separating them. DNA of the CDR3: TGTGCCACCAGCAGGTTGCAGGGTTCAGATACGCAGTATTTT. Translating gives CATSRLQGSDTQYF.

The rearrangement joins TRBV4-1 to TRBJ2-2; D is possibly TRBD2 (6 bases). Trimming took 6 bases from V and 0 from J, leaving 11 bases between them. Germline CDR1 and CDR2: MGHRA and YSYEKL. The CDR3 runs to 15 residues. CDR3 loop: CASSPGLTNTGELFF. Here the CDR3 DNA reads TGCGCCAGCAGTCCGGGACTCACGAACACCGGGGAGCTGTTTTTT.

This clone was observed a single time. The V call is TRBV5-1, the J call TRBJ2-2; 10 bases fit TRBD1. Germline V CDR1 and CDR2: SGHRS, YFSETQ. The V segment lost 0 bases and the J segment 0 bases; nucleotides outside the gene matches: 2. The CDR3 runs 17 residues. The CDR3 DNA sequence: TGCGCCAGCAGCTTGGGGGACAGGGGACCGAACACCGGGGAGCTGTTTTTT. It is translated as CASSLGDRGPNTGELFF.

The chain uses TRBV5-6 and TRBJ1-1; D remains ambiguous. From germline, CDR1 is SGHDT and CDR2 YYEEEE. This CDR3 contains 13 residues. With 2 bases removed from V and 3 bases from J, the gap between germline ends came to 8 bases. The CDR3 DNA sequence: TGTGCCAGCAGCTTTGGCGGGGACACTGAAGCTTTCTTT. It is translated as CASSFGGDTEAFF.

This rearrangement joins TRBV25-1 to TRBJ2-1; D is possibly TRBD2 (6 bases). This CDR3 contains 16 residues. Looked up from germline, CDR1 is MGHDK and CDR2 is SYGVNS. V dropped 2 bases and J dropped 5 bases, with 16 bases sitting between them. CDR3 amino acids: CASSEGGVEGHNEQFF. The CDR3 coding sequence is TGTGCCAGCAGTGAAGGAGGGGTAGAGGGTCACAATGAGCAGTTCTTC.

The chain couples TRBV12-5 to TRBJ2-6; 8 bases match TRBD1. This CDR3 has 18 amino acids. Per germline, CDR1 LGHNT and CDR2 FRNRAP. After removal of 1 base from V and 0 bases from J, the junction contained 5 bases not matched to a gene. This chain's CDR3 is CASGLGQGAPSGANVLTF. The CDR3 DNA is TGTGCTAGTGGTTTGGGCCAGGGGGCCCCCTCTGGGGCCAACGTCCTGACTTTC.

The CDR3 protein is CASSPEPNQPQHF. In DNA form, the CDR3 reads TGTGCCAGCTCACCAGAGCCAAATCAGCCCCAGCATTTT. This chain joins TRBV18 and TRBJ1-5; no reliable D call. Germline CDR1 is KGHSH and CDR2 is LQKENI. The CDR3 is made up of 13 amino acids. Trimming shortened V by 2 bases and J by 4 bases, and 6 bases separated the two germline ends.

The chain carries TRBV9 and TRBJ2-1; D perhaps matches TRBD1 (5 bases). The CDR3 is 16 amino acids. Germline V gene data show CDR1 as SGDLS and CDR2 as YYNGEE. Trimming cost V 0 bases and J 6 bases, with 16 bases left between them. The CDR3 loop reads CASSVVGEGWPNEQFF. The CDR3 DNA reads TGTGCCAGCAGCGTAGTAGGGGAAGGCTGGCCCAATGAGCAGTTCTTC. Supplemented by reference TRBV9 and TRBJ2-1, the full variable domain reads DSGVTQTPKHLITATGQRVTLRCSPRSGDLSVYWYQQSLDQGLQFLIQYYNGEERAKGNILERFSAQQFPDLHSELNLSSLELGDSALYFCASSVVGEGWPNEQFFGPGTRLTVL.

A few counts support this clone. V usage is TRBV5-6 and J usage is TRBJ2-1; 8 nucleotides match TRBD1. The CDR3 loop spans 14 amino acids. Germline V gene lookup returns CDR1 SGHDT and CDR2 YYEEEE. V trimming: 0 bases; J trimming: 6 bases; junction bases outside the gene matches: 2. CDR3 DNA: TGTGCCAGCAGCTTGGACGGACAGGGCAATGAGCAGTTCTTC. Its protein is CASSLDGQGNEQFF.

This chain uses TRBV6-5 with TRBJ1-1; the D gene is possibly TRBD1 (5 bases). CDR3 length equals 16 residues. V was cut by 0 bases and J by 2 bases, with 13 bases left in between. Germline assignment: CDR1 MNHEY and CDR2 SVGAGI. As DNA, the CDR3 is TGTGCCAGCAGTTACTCATTAAACAGGCCTAACACTGAAGCTTTCTTT. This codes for CASSYSLNRPNTEAFF.

The CDR3: CAISEGQGLLSEQYF. The CDR3 coding sequence is TGTGCCATCAGTGAAGGTCAGGGCCTATTAAGCGAGCAGTACTTC. The rearrangement joins TRBV10-3 to TRBJ2-7; possible D gene TRBD1, 5 bases. This CDR3 region has 15 residues. Germline V gene data show CDR1 as ENHRY and CDR2 as SYGVKD. The ends were cut back, 3 bases at V and 6 bases at J, with 18 bases in the middle.

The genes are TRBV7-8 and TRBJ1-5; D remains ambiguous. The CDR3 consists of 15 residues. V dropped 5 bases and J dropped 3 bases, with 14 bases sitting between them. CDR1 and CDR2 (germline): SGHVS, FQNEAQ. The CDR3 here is CASSQRGRTNQPQHF. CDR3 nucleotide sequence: TGTGCCAGCAGCCAACGCGGTAGAACCAATCAGCCCCAGCATTTT.

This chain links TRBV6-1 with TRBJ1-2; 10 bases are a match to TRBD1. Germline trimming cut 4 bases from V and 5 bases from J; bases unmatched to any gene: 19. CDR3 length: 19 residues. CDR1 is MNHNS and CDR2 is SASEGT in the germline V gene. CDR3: CASSALTGTGDSRTYGYTF. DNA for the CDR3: TGTGCCAGCAGTGCACTCACCGGGACAGGGGACTCGCGAACATATGGCTACACCTTC.

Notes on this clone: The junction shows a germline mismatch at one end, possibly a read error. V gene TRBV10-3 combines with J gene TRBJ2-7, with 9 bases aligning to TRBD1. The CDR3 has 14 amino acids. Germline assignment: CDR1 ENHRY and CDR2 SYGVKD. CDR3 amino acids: CAVSDRGVSYEQYF. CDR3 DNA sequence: TGTGCCGTCAGTGACAGGGGGGTTTCGTACGAGCAGTACTTC.

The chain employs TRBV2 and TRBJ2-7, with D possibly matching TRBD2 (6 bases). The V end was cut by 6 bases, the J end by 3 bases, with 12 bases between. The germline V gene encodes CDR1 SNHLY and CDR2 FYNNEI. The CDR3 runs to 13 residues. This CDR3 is CASRRDRDYEQYF. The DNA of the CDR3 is TGTGCCAGCAGGCGGGACCGAGACTACGAGCAGTACTTC.

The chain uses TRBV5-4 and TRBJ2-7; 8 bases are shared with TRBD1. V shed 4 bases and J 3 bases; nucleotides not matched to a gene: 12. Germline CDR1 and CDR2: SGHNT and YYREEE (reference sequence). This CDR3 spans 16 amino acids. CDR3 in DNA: TGTGCCAGCAGCAAGAGTCCCGGGACAGGAGGCTACGAGCAGTACTTC. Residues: CASSKSPGTGGYEQYF.

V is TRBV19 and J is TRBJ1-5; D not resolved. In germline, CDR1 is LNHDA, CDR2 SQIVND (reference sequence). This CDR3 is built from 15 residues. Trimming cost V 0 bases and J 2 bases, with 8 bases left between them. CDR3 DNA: TGTGCCAGTAGTATAGATGACTGGGGCAATCAGCCCCAGCATTTT. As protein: CASSIDDWGNQPQHF. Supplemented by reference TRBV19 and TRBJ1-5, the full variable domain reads DGGITQSPKYLFRKEGQNVTLSCEQNLNHDAMYWYRQDPGQGLRLIYYSQIVNDFQKGDIAEGYSVSREKKESFPLTVTSAQKNPTAFYLCASSIDDWGNQPQHFGDGTRLSIL.

CDR3 bases: TGTGCCAGCAGTACCCGGGGACAGTTTTCTGCCGAGCAGTACTTC. Encoded protein: CASSTRGQFSAEQYF. The chain recombines TRBV27 with TRBJ2-7, with TRBD1 matching 7 bases. The germline V gene has CDR1 MNHEY and CDR2 SMNVEV (reference sequence). Unmatched junction bases numbered 13, after V lost 5 bases and J lost 6 bases. The CDR3 is 15 amino acids.